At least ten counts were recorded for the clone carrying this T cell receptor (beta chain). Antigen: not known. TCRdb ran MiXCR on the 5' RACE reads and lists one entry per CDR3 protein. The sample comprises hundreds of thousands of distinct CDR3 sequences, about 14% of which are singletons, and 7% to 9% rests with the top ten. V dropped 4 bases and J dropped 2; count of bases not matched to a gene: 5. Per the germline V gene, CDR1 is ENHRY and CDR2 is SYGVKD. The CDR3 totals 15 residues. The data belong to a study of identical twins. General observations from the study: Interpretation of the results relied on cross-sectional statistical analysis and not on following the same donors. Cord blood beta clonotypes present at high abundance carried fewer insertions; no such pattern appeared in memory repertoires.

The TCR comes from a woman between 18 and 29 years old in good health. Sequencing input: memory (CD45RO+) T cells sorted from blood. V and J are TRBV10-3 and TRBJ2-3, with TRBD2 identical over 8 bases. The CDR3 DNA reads TGTGCCATCAGTGGAACTAGCGGACTCACAGATACGCAGTATTTT. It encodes CAISGTSGLTDTQYF.